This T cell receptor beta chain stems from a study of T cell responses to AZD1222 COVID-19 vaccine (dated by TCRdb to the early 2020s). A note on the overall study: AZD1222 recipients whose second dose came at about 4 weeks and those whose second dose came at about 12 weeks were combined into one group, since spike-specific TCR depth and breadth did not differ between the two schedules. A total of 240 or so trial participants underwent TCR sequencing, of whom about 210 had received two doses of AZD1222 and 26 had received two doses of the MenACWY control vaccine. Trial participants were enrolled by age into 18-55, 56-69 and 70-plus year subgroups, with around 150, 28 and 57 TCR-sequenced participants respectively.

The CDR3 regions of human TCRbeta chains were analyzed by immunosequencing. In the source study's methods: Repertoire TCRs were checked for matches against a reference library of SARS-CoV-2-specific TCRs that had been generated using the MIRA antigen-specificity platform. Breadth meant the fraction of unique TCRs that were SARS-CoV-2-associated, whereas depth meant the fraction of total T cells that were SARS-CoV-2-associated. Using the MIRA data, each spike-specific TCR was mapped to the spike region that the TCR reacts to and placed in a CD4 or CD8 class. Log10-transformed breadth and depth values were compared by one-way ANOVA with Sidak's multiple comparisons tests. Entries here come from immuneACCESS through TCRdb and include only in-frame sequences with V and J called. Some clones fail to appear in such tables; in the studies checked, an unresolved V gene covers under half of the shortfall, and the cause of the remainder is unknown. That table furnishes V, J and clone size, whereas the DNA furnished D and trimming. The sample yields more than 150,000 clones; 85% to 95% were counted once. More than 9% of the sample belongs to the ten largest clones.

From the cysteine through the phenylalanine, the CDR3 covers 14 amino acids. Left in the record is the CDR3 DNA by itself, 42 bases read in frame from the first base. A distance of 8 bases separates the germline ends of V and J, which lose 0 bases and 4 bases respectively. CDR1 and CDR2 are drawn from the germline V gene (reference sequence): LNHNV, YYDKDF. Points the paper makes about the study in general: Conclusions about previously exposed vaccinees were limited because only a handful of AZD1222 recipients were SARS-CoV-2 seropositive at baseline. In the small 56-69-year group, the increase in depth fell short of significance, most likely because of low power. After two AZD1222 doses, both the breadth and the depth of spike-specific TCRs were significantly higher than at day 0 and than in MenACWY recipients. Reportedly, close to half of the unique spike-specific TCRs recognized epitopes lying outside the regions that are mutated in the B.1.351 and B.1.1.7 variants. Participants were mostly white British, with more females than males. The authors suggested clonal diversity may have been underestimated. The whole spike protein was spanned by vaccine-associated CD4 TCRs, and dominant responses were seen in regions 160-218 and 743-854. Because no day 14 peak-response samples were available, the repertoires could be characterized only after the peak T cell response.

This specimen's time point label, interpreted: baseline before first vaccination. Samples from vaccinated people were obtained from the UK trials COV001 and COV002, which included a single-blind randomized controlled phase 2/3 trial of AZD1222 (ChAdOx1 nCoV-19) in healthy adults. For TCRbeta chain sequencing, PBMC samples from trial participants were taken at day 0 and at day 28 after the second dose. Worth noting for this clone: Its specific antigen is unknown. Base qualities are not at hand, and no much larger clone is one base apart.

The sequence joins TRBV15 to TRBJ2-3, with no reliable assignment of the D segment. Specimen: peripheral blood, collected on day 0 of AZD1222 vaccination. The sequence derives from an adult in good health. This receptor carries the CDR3 CATSRDQGPDTQYF. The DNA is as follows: TGTGCCACCAGCAGAGATCAAGGGCCAGATACGCAGTATTTT.